These T cell receptor beta chains were read from a single sample in a study of CD8+ T cells in alopecia areata. Assay used: immunoSEQ multiplex PCR; TCRdb lists only in-frame clones, some missing. This table has some 100,000 clones, about three fifths appearing once. Material: CD8+ T cells sorted from blood, obtained at week 4, from a patient treated with tofacitinib. The origin of the receptors is a human donor with alopecia areata. Each CDR3 is given with its conserved first and last residue. D genes are given only for firm matches. Expanded clones are given a class, and other clones once, few, many or no size at all.

CAWSAGNEQFF,TGTGCCTGGAGTGCCGGGAATGAGCAGTTCTTC,.,TRBV30,TRBJ2-1,.
CATQGVSYEQYF,TGTGCCACCCAAGGGGTTTCCTACGAGCAGTACTTC,.,TRBV2,TRBJ2-7,.
CASSIPGGPNWNF,TGTGCCAGCTCGATTCCAGGGGGGCCGAATTGGAACTTC,TRBD1,TRBV6-5,TRBJ1-2,.
CSVSEEQAEAFF,TGCAGCGTAAGCGAGGAACAGGCTGAAGCTTTCTTT,.,TRBV29-1,TRBJ1-1,few
CASSLEGGGQPQHF,TGTGCCAGCAGCTTGGAGGGGGGCGGACAGCCCCAGCATTTT,.,TRBV5-6,TRBJ1-5,.
CASSPSGGSSYNEQFF,TGTGCCAGCAGCCCTAGCGGGGGGAGCTCCTACAATGAGCAGTTCTTC,TRBD2,TRBV7-9,TRBJ2-1,.
CSVQAPGDPSYEQYF,TGCAGCGTTCAAGCCCCAGGGGATCCCTCCTACGAGCAGTACTTC,.,TRBV29-1,TRBJ2-7,.
CAWWTGGDGYTF,TGTGCCTGGTGGACAGGGGGTGATGGCTACACCTTC,TRBD1,TRBV30,TRBJ1-2,few
CAWSQGTGRETQYF,TGTGCCTGGAGTCAAGGGACAGGGCGAGAGACCCAGTACTTC,TRBD1,TRBV30,TRBJ2-5,.
CASSLAYWGLRDPNEKLFF,TGTGCCAGCAGCTTAGCATATTGGGGCCTCCGCGATCCTAATGAAAAACTGTTTTTT,.,TRBV7-6,TRBJ1-4,.
CSVEQTNYGYTF,TGCAGCGTTGAACAAACTAACTATGGCTACACCTTC,.,TRBV29-1,TRBJ1-2,.
CASSQTANPDTQYF,TGTGCCAGCAGCCAGACAGCGAACCCAGATACGCAGTATTTT,.,TRBV5-4,TRBJ2-3,.
CSVLNAAETQYF,TGCAGCGTTCTAAATGCAGCAGAGACCCAGTACTTC,.,TRBV29-1,TRBJ2-5,.
CSVEIWDSSYNEQFF,TGCAGCGTTGAAATTTGGGACAGTTCGTACAATGAGCAGTTCTTC,TRBD1,TRBV29-1,TRBJ2-1,few
CASSSSGRGGNQPQHF,TGTGCCAGCAGCTCCTCGGGCAGGGGGGGCAATCAGCCCCAGCATTTT,TRBD1,TRBV7-8,TRBJ1-5,few
CSVEDQGTGSYDEQFF,TGCAGCGTTGAAGATCAGGGGACAGGGTCTTACGATGAGCAGTTCTTC,TRBD1,TRBV29-1,TRBJ2-1,few
CAWSVSSGAEQFF,TGTGCCTGGAGTGTTTCTAGCGGGGCTGAGCAGTTCTTC,TRBD2,TRBV30,TRBJ2-1,.
CASSLVGGVGDEQFF,TGTGCCAGCAGCTTAGTTGGGGGGGTAGGCGATGAGCAGTTCTTC,TRBD2,TRBV11-2,TRBJ2-1,.
CASSSRPFSYTF,TGTGCCAGCAGCTCGAGGCCCTTTTCCTACACCTTC,.,TRBV7-9,TRBJ1-2,.
CAISVATHEQFF,TGTGCCATCAGTGTAGCGACGCACGAGCAGTTCTTC,.,TRBV10-3,TRBJ2-1,.
CASSLDSSYEQYF,TGTGCCAGCAGCTTAGACTCATCCTACGAGCAGTACTTC,.,TRBV7-6,TRBJ2-7,.
CATAGLAGADNEQFF,TGTGCCACCGCTGGACTAGCGGGGGCTGACAATGAGCAGTTCTTC,TRBD2,TRBV19,TRBJ2-1,few
CASSSGQVYEQYF,TGTGCCAGTAGTAGCGGTCAAGTCTACGAGCAGTACTTC,.,TRBV19,TRBJ2-7,.
CASSLYEETQYF,TGTGCCAGCAGCTTGTATGAAGAGACCCAGTACTTC,.,TRBV11-2,TRBJ2-5,.
CASSKDPPLHF,TGTGCCAGCAGCAAAGACCCACCCCTCCACTTT,.,TRBV21-1,TRBJ1-6,.
CASSSDDYYGYTF,TGCGCCAGCAGCTCGGACGACTACTATGGCTACACCTTC,.,TRBV5-1,TRBJ1-2,.
CATSRATSGGASEQFF,TGTGCCACCAGCAGGGCTACTAGCGGGGGGGCCAGTGAGCAGTTCTTC,TRBD2,TRBV15,TRBJ2-1,few
CASSILHTGGQETQYF,TGTGCCAGCAGCATTCTTCATACGGGGGGTCAAGAGACCCAGTACTTC,TRBD2,TRBV5-6,TRBJ2-5,.
CASSLGSGTALYEQYF,TGTGCCAGCAGCTTGGGGTCCGGGACAGCCTTATACGAGCAGTACTTC,TRBD1,TRBV4-2,TRBJ2-7,.
CAWSVSLGTEAFF,TGTGCCTGGAGTGTTTCCCTGGGCACTGAAGCTTTCTTT,.,TRBV30,TRBJ1-1,.
CSVLGGGTDTQYF,TGCAGCGTTCTCGGGGGGGGAACAGATACGCAGTATTTT,TRBD2,TRBV29-1,TRBJ2-3,.
CASSYGTDAFF,TGTGCCAGCAGCTACGGGACAGACGCTTTCTTT,TRBD1,TRBV5-6,TRBJ1-1,few
CSVELAGAMNTEAFF,TGCAGCGTTGAGCTGGCAGGGGCTATGAACACTGAAGCTTTCTTT,.,TRBV29-1,TRBJ1-1,.
CASSLGYDEAFF,TGCGCCAGCAGCTTGGGGTACGATGAAGCTTTCTTT,.,TRBV5-1,TRBJ1-1,few
CASSFRDRGDNEQFF,TGTGCCAGCAGCTTCCGGGACAGGGGGGACAATGAGCAGTTCTTC,TRBD1,TRBV7-9,TRBJ2-1,.
CASSLGSGANYGYTF,TGTGCCAGCAGTTTAGGGTCTGGGGCTAACTATGGCTACACCTTC,.,TRBV27,TRBJ1-2,.
CASSVRAGGLNEQFF,TGTGCCAGCAGCGTTAGAGCGGGAGGACTCAATGAGCAGTTCTTC,TRBD2,TRBV9,TRBJ2-1,.
CSVEDGSSYEQYF,TGCAGCGTTGAAGACGGAAGCTCCTACGAGCAGTACTTC,.,TRBV29-1,TRBJ2-7,.
CSVEDVLGGYTF,TGCAGCGTTGAAGACGTACTAGGGGGCTACACCTTC,.,TRBV29-1,TRBJ1-2,.
CASSPGGTYEQYF,TGCGCCAGCAGCCCTGGGGGGACCTACGAGCAGTACTTC,.,TRBV4-1,TRBJ2-7,.
CASSPVNSGSTDTQYF,TGCGCCAGCAGCCCTGTTAATAGCGGCAGCACAGATACGCAGTATTTT,.,TRBV4-1,TRBJ2-3,once
CASSLALGETQYF,TGTGCCAGCAGCTTAGCGTTGGGAGAGACCCAGTACTTC,.,TRBV7-2,TRBJ2-5,.
CASSPGQVSYEQYF,TGTGCCAGCAGTCCCGGACAGGTTTCCTACGAGCAGTACTTC,TRBD1,TRBV27,TRBJ2-7,few
CSVDPFYRDQETQYF,TGCAGCGTGGACCCCTTTTACAGGGATCAAGAGACCCAGTACTTC,.,TRBV29-1,TRBJ2-5,few
CAWRTSYREQFF,TGTGCCTGGAGGACATCTTACCGTGAGCAGTTCTTC,.,TRBV30,TRBJ2-1,few
CASSQEQGGGPRDEQYF,TGCGCCAGCAGCCAAGAGCAGGGCGGGGGGCCTAGGGACGAGCAGTACTTC,TRBD2,TRBV4-1,TRBJ2-7,.
CAWTGQGYEQYF,TGTGCCTGGACGGGACAGGGCTACGAGCAGTACTTC,TRBD1,TRBV30,TRBJ2-7,.
CAWNYYGYTF,TGTGCCTGGAATTACTATGGCTACACCTTC,.,TRBV30,TRBJ1-2,.
CSVDRGDYNEQFF,TGCAGCGTTGACAGGGGTGATTACAATGAGCAGTTCTTC,.,TRBV29-1,TRBJ2-1,.
CASSWAEAGGTTDTQYF,TGCGCCAGCAGCTGGGCCGAGGCGGGGGGTACTACAGATACGCAGTATTTT,TRBD2,TRBV5-1,TRBJ2-3,.
CASSLRPGQASSYEQYF,TGTGCCAGCAGCTTACGACCTGGACAGGCCTCCTCCTACGAGCAGTACTTC,TRBD1,TRBV7-9,TRBJ2-7,.